A selection of T cell receptor beta chains follows, all from one sample in a study of shared clonotypes between healthy human individuals. The method was immunoSEQ multiplex PCR; TCRdb's version includes in-frame clones alone and lacks a portion of them. The sample has some 900,000 clones, 76% seen once; the top ten hold 1.5%. The sample taken for sequencing was memory CD4+ T cells sorted from blood. These receptors were collected from a man younger than 35 in good health. CDR3s include the opening cysteine and the closing phenylalanine or tryptophan. Each record gives: V gene, D gene, J gene, clone size, CDR3 DNA, CDR3 protein. A D gene is named only where the DNA matches it firmly. Expanded clones are given a class, and other clones once, few, many or no size at all.

TRBV7-9,.,TRBJ1-5,.,TGTGCCAGCAGCTTATACAGCAACAATCAGCCCCAGCATTTT,CASSLYSNNQPQHF
TRBV27,TRBD1,TRBJ1-6,.,TGTGCCAGCAGTTTTGCCGGGACAGGGGTATCACCCCTCCACTTT,CASSFAGTGVSPLHF
TRBV5-1,TRBD1,TRBJ1-4,.,TGCGCCAGCAGCCGGGAGGGACAGGTTTTTAATGAAAAACTGTTTTTT,CASSREGQVFNEKLFF
TRBV29-1,TRBD2,TRBJ2-1,.,TGCAGCGTTGAGGGGGGGACTACTAATGAGCAGTTCTTC,CSVEGGTTNEQFF
TRBV30,.,TRBJ2-6,few,TGTGCCTGGAGATACGGGGCCAACGTCCTGACTTTC,CAWRYGANVLTF
TRBV4-3,.,TRBJ2-1,.,TGCGCCAGCAGCCAAGAGAGAGCAGCGGAGCTTGGGGGTGAGCAGTTCTTC,CASSQERAAELGGEQFF
TRBV7-3,.,TRBJ2-2,.,TGTGCCAGCAGCTTAGGAGCAGGGTCCGGGGAGCTGTTTTTT,CASSLGAGSGELFF
TRBV18,TRBD2,TRBJ2-2,.,TGTGCCAGCTCACCCGAAGGCGGGAGTACCGGGGAGCTGTTTTTT,CASSPEGGSTGELFF
TRBV2,.,TRBJ1-2,.,TGTGCCAGCAGTGAAGGGCAGGGATATGGCTACACCTTC,CASSEGQGYGYTF
TRBV28,TRBD1,TRBJ2-2,once,TGTGCCAGCAGGGGGGACAGGGCGACCGGGGAGCTGTTTTTT,CASRGDRATGELFF
TRBV30,.,TRBJ2-5,.,TGTGCCTGGGTCAGGGAGACCCAGTACTTC,CAWVRETQYF
TRBV19,.,TRBJ1-4,.,TGTGCCAGTAGGTCACAGGATAATGAAAAACTGTTTTTT,CASRSQDNEKLFF
TRBV4-1,.,TRBJ1-2,once,TGCGCCAGCAGCCAAGAGTACGGACCATATGGCTACACCTTC,CASSQEYGPYGYTF
TRBV29-1,TRBD1,TRBJ2-1,.,TGCAGCGCCGGACAGGGAGGCAATGAGCAGTTCTTC,CSAGQGGNEQFF
TRBV11-3,TRBD1,TRBJ2-5,.,TGTGCCAGCAGCTCGGGGTCAGGGGGTGAGACCCAGTACTTC,CASSSGSGGETQYF
TRBV6-4,TRBD1,TRBJ2-1,.,TGTGCCAGCAGTCAAAACAGGGGATTTGAGCAGTTCTTC,CASSQNRGFEQFF
TRBV6-1,TRBD1,TRBJ1-2,.,TGTGCCAGCAGTGCGCGACAGGGGACGATTAACTATGGCTACACCTTC,CASSARQGTINYGYTF
TRBV28,.,TRBJ1-2,.,TGTGCCAGCAGTTTATACAGTACTGGGAGCTATGGCTACACCTTC,CASSLYSTGSYGYTF
TRBV11-3,TRBD1,TRBJ2-1,.,TGTGCCAGCAGCCCCGGACAGGGGGTCTACAATGAGCAGTTCTTC,CASSPGQGVYNEQFF
TRBV2,.,TRBJ2-7,.,TGTGCCAGCAGTGTGGGGATATACGAGCAGTACTTC,CASSVGIYEQYF
TRBV18,TRBD1,TRBJ1-6,.,TGTGCCAGCTCACCACTGGGGGCAGGGGGATCACCCCTCCACTTT,CASSPLGAGGSPLHF
TRBV5-4,.,TRBJ1-6,.,TGTGCCAGCAGCCATACCCCCGACGCCCTCTATAATTCACCCCTCCACTTT,CASSHTPDALYNSPLHF
TRBV30,.,TRBJ2-2,.,TGTGCCTGGAGTGTACTAGGAGGGGAGCTGTTTTTT,CAWSVLGGELFF
TRBV4-1,.,TRBJ2-5,.,TGCGCCAGCAGCCAACCGGGTAAAATAGAGACCCAGTACTTC,CASSQPGKIETQYF
TRBV19,.,TRBJ2-5,.,TGTGCCAGTAGTATAGGTCAGGGAGAGACCCAGTACTTC,CASSIGQGETQYF
TRBV29-1,.,TRBJ2-7,.,TGCAGCGTTTCGAGGGACACTGGGCGCGAGCAGTACTTC,CSVSRDTGREQYF
TRBV2,.,TRBJ1-5,.,TGTGCCAGCAGTGAAGACGGTGGGCACAGCAATCAGCCCCAGCATTTT,CASSEDGGHSNQPQHF